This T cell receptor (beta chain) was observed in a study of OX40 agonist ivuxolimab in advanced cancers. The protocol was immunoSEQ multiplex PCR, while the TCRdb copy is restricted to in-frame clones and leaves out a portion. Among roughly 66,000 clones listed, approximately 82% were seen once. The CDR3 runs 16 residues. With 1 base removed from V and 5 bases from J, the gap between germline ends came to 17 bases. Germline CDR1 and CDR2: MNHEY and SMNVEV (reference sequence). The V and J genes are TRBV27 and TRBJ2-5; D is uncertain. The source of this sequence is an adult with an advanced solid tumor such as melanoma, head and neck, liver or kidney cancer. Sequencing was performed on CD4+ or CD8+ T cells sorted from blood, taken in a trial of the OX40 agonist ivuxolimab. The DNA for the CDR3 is TGTGCCAGCAGTTTATTTTACCCCCCCCGAATGGAGACCCAGTACTTC. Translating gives CASSLFYPPRMETQYF.